Listed below are T cell receptor beta chains from one sample, sequenced in a study of shared clonotypes between healthy human individuals. Generated by immunoSEQ multiplex PCR, the TCRdb table keeps only in-frame clones and is missing some. The sample comprises about 1.1 million clones, approximately 75% of which are singletons, and roughly 0.82% rests with the top ten. What was sequenced was memory CD4+ T cells from PBMCs. The receptors come from a young man in good health. Some clones in this sample may be carry-over from other donors' samples. Each CDR3 is given with its conserved first and last residue. Each record gives: CDR3 length, V gene, J gene, CDR3 protein.

CDR3 length: 15; V gene: TRBV10-3; J gene: TRBJ2-1; CDR3 protein: CAISESGLAGNEQFF
CDR3 length: 14; V gene: TRBV18; J gene: TRBJ1-4; CDR3 protein: CASSPGLANEKLFF
CDR3 length: 14; V gene: TRBV5-1; J gene: TRBJ2-3; CDR3 protein: CASSLTGVIGTQYF
CDR3 length: 15; V gene: TRBV6-6; J gene: TRBJ1-5; CDR3 protein: CASRLGHLSNQPQHF
CDR3 length: 13; V gene: TRBV4-2; J gene: TRBJ2-3; CDR3 protein: CASSQLSGDTQYF
CDR3 length: 12; V gene: TRBV6-1; J gene: TRBJ2-5; CDR3 protein: CASGDRSETQYF
CDR3 length: 15; V gene: TRBV19; J gene: TRBJ2-7; CDR3 protein: CASMVRADYSYEQYF
CDR3 length: 15; V gene: TRBV28; J gene: TRBJ1-3; CDR3 protein: CASSLTPVGGNTIYF
CDR3 length: 15; V gene: TRBV15; J gene: TRBJ2-1; CDR3 protein: CATSWGDTYHNEQFF
CDR3 length: 14; V gene: TRBV2; J gene: TRBJ2-3; CDR3 protein: CASRGTSGINTQYF
CDR3 length: 13; V gene: TRBV7-6; J gene: TRBJ2-5; CDR3 protein: CASSFLVRETQYF
CDR3 length: 12; V gene: TRBV30; J gene: TRBJ2-7; CDR3 protein: CAWSSFIYEQYF
CDR3 length: 14; V gene: TRBV10-3; J gene: TRBJ1-1; CDR3 protein: CAISDQQGPTEAFF
CDR3 length: 14; V gene: TRBV7-8; J gene: TRBJ1-2; CDR3 protein: CASSPLRMDYGYTF
CDR3 length: 16; V gene: TRBV28; J gene: TRBJ1-4; CDR3 protein: CASTSPGTGGGEKLFF
CDR3 length: 16; V gene: TRBV27; J gene: TRBJ2-7; CDR3 protein: CASSLSRAGGLYEQYF
CDR3 length: 13; V gene: TRBV29-1; J gene: TRBJ2-5; CDR3 protein: CSVPGTSWETQYF
CDR3 length: 12; V gene: TRBV30; J gene: TRBJ2-1; CDR3 protein: CAWRPKTNEQFF
CDR3 length: 12; V gene: TRBV30; J gene: TRBJ2-5; CDR3 protein: CAWSVPPATQYF
CDR3 length: 15; V gene: TRBV5-1; J gene: TRBJ2-3; CDR3 protein: CASSLDRGSADTQYF
CDR3 length: 15; V gene: TRBV27; J gene: TRBJ1-2; CDR3 protein: CASSLSMGQLYGYTF
CDR3 length: 16; V gene: TRBV1; J gene: TRBJ1-5; CDR3 protein: CTSSQAKASSNQPQHF
CDR3 length: 14; V gene: TRBV2; J gene: TRBJ1-4; CDR3 protein: CASHQGNHNEKLFF
CDR3 length: 15; V gene: TRBV9; J gene: TRBJ1-1; CDR3 protein: CASSVVGSSNTEAFF
CDR3 length: 12; V gene: TRBV6-6; J gene: TRBJ1-1; CDR3 protein: CASSSRGREAFF
CDR3 length: 16; V gene: TRBV5-6; J gene: TRBJ2-7; CDR3 protein: CASSGTFGTVSYEQYF
CDR3 length: 12; V gene: TRBV2; J gene: TRBJ1-4; CDR3 protein: CASSILGQKLFF
CDR3 length: 15; V gene: TRBV5-6; J gene: TRBJ1-5; CDR3 protein: CASSLTGASNQPQHF
CDR3 length: 14; V gene: TRBV2; J gene: TRBJ1-1; CDR3 protein: CASRGQGAYTEAFF
CDR3 length: 14; V gene: TRBV7-6; J gene: TRBJ1-4; CDR3 protein: CASSSGQGGEKLFF
CDR3 length: 15; V gene: TRBV5-8; J gene: TRBJ1-1; CDR3 protein: CASSSLDRGFAEAFF
CDR3 length: 15; V gene: TRBV5-4; J gene: TRBJ1-4; CDR3 protein: CASSLAGAANEKLFF